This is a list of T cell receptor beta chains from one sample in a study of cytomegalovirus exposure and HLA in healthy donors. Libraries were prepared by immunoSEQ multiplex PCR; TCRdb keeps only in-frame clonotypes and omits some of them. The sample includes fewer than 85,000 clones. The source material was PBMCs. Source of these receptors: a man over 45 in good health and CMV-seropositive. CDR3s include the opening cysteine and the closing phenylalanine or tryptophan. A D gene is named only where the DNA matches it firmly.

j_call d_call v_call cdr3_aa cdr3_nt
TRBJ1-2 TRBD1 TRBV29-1 CSVTGTGSMYGYTF TGCAGCGTGACCGGGACAGGTTCTATGTATGGCTACACCTTC
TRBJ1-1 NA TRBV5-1 CASSLAVSGGTEAFF TGCGCCAGCAGCTTGGCGGTTTCGGGGGGGACTGAAGCTTTCTTT
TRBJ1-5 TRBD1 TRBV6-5 CASSPFDRVNQPQHF TGTGCCAGCAGTCCTTTTGACAGGGTCAATCAGCCCCAGCATTTT
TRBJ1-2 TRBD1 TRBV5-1 CASSLEVTGWDYGYTF TGCGCCAGCAGCTTGGAAGTGACAGGGTGGGACTATGGCTACACCTTC
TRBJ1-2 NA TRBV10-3 CAISEGGARGDGYTF TGTGCCATCAGTGAGGGGGGGGCCAGGGGCGATGGCTACACCTTC
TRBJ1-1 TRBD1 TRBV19 CASSSGTGWDTEAFF TGTGCCAGTAGTAGTGGGACAGGGTGGGACACTGAAGCTTTCTTT
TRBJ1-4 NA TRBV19 CASSPRDRPGEQLFF TGTGCCAGTAGTCCGAGGGACCGCCCGGGAGAGCAACTGTTTTTT
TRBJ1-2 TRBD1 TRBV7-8 CASSPQRQGLYGYTF TGTGCCAGCAGCCCCCAGAGACAGGGCCTCTATGGCTACACCTTC
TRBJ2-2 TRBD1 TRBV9 CASSVAKGGISGELFF TGTGCCAGCAGCGTAGCAAAAGGGGGCATCTCCGGGGAGCTGTTTTTT
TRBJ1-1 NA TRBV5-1 CASSITQGLNTEAFF TGCGCCAGCAGCATTACCCAGGGGTTGAACACTGAAGCTTTCTTT
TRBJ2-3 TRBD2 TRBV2 CASSPTGGTDTQYF TGTGCCAGCAGTCCAACCGGGGGGACAGATACGCAGTATTTT
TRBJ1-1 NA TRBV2 CARGGAAEAFF TGTGCCAGGGGGGGGGCCGCTGAAGCTTTCTTT
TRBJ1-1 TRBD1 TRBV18 CASSLLLDRDTEAFF TGTGCCAGCTCATTGCTATTGGACAGGGACACTGAAGCTTTCTTT
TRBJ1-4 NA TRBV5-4 CASSLGGGEKLFF TGTGCCAGCAGCTTGGGGGGAGGTGAAAAACTGTTTTTT
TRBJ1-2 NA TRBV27 CASSSEQGVGYTF TGTGCCAGCAGCTCTGAACAGGGAGTTGGCTACACCTTC
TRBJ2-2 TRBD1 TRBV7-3 CASAISQGKNTGELFF TGTGCCAGCGCCATTTCACAGGGGAAGAACACCGGGGAGCTGTTTTTT
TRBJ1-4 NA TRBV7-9 CASSSGTLNEKLFF TGTGCCAGCAGCTCCGGGACTTTGAATGAAAAACTGTTTTTT
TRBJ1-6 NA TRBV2 CASSGQEYSPLHF TGTGCCAGCAGTGGACAGGAATATTCACCCCTCCACTTT
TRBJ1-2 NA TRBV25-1 CASSGGKYGYTF TGTGCCAGCAGTGGAGGGAAGTACGGCTACACCTTC
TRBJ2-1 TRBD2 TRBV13 CASSRPGGRNEQFF TGTGCCAGCAGCCGCCCGGGGGGACGCAATGAGCAGTTCTTC
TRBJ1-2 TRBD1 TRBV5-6 CASSRTRTGGFGYTF TGTGCCAGCAGCCGGACCCGGACAGGGGGCTTTGGCTACACCTTC
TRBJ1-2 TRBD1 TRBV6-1 CASSVTGGLGYTF TGTGCCAGCAGTGTAACAGGGGGCTTGGGCTACACCTTC
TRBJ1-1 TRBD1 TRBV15 CATSRDYGRGDTEAFF TGTGCCACCAGCAGAGATTACGGCAGGGGGGACACTGAAGCTTTCTTT
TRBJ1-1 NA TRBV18 CASSLTQGNTEAFF TGTGCCAGCTCACTGACCCAGGGGAACACTGAAGCTTTCTTT
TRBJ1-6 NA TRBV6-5 CASSFDGSSYNSPLHF TGTGCCAGCAGTTTCGACGGGAGCTCCTATAATTCACCCCTCCACTTT
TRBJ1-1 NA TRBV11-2 CASSLEVDTEAFF TGTGCCAGCAGCTTGGAGGTTGACACTGAAGCTTTCTTT
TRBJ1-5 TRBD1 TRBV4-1 CASSQDGRTGYNQPQHF TGCGCCAGCAGCCAAGACGGTAGGACAGGGTACAATCAGCCCCAGCATTTT
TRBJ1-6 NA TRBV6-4 CASSGQAYNSPLHF TGTGCCAGCAGTGGACAGGCCTATAATTCACCCCTCCACTTT
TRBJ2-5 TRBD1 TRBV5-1 CASSLQGARETQYF TGCGCCAGCAGCTTACAGGGGGCGCGAGAGACCCAGTACTTC
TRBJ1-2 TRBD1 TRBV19 CASSMERDSYGYTF TGTGCCAGTAGTATGGAAAGGGACAGCTATGGCTACACCTTC
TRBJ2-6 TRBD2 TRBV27 CASSPGRAGANVLTF TGTGCCAGCAGTCCTGGGAGGGCTGGGGCCAACGTCCTGACTTTC
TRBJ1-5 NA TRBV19 CASSMADQPQHF TGTGCCAGTAGTATGGCGGATCAGCCCCAGCATTTT
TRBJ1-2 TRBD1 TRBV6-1 CASSQGALNYGYTF TGTGCCAGCAGCCAGGGGGCTCTTAACTATGGCTACACCTTC
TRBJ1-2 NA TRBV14 CASSRAPGAFYGYTF TGTGCCAGCAGCCGCGCACCAGGGGCCTTCTATGGCTACACCTTC
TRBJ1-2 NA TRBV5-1 CASSPPAGAYGYTF TGCGCCAGCAGCCCCCCAGCGGGGGCCTATGGCTACACCTTC
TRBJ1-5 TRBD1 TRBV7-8 CASSLTGTGVMSNQPQHF TGTGCCAGCAGCTTGACCGGGACAGGCGTTATGAGCAATCAGCCCCAGCATTTT
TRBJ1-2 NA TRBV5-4 CASSHSGEGGGGYTF TGTGCCAGCAGTCATAGCGGGGAAGGAGGAGGCGGCTACACCTTC
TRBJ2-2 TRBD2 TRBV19 CASSMGLAKTTGELFF TGTGCCAGTAGTATGGGACTAGCGAAGACCACCGGGGAGCTGTTTTTT
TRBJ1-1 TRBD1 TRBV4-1 CASSQPGTAAFF TGCGCCAGCAGCCAACCCGGGACAGCAGCTTTCTTT
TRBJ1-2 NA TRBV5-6 CASSPNRQAGTF TGTGCCAGCAGCCCGAATCGGCAGGCTGGCACCTTC
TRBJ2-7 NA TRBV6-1 CASSVTAAYEQYF TGTGCCAGCAGTGTCACAGCAGCCTACGAGCAGTACTTC
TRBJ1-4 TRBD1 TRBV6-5 CASSYAGQFDEKLFF TGTGCCAGCAGTTATGCGGGACAGTTCGACGAAAAACTGTTTTTT